This record covers a single TCR beta chain. Its antigen is not known. The authors prepared the TCRbeta library with unique molecular identifiers. TCRdb reprocessed the PCR reads via MiXCR and lists one record per CDR3 protein. The sample gives around 580,000 distinct CDR3 sequences, roughly 27% of which show up once; just over 35% is in the top ten. Germline V CDR1 and CDR2: MDHEN, SYDVKM. The V end lost 6 bases, the J end lost 1 base, and 12 bases lay between the germline ends. The CDR3 consists of 14 residues. This entry belongs to a study of T-cell reconstitution after alpha-beta-depleted transplantation in children. Study results and caveats: T-cell numbers and diversity, one year after transplant, stemmed largely from T cells that were newly produced. The study traced high day-60 TCRbeta diversity in some patients to surviving recipient T cells and thymic progenitors. Where alpha-beta T cells came from about two months after transplant was reportedly several hundred expanded graft clones.

This material consisted of PBMCs, taken before TCRalphabeta/CD19-depleted stem cell transplant. The receptor comes from a boy under two years old with Wiskott-Aldrich syndrome, due to receive a stem cell transplant. This rearrangement joins TRBV28 to TRBJ1-1, with unresolved D. CDR3 coding DNA: TGTGCCAGCAGCTCCGGGAGTCCGAACACTGAAGCTTTCTTT. Protein: CASSSGSPNTEAFF.